This T cell receptor (beta chain) was profiled in a study of cytomegalovirus exposure and HLA in healthy donors. The study's findings and limits: In an earlier analysis, productive rearrangement rates for most beta V segments clustered near 87% or 30%. The authors listed approximately 160 TCR beta chains as cytomegalovirus-associated. There was a cluster of highly shared sequence variants that was likely a sequencing artifact. In a later analysis, the majority of CMV-associated beta chains seemingly showed HLA restriction.

Worth noting for this clone: The antigen is unknown.

There are 13 residues in the CDR3. V was shortened by 3 bases and J by 4 bases, with 12 bases between the two germline ends. The germline V gene encodes CDR1 GTSNPN and CDR2 SVGIG (reference sequence). PCR involved 60 Vbeta and 13 Jbeta primers. Here immunoSEQ multiplex PCR was the method, and the copy in TCRdb shows in-frame clones only, minus some. The repertoire holds roughly 180,000 clones, with 79% as singletons. This clonotype was sampled from a girl between 10 and 17 years old in good health and CMV-seropositive. Sequenced: PBMCs. The chain employs TRBV30 and TRBJ1-2; D might be TRBD1 (6 bases). CDR3 nucleotides: TGTGCCTGGAGGATACAGGGCGTCTATGGCTACACCTTC. Translating gives CAWRIQGVYGYTF.